This T cell receptor beta chain originates from a study of blood T cell repertoires in COVID-19. Study-wide background: The samples span acute and convalescent COVID-19 from the United States, Italy and Spain. Nucleic acid was either cDNA or gDNA, and it came from T cells, B-cell-depleted T cells, or PBMCs.

Profiling relied on immunoSEQ multiplex PCR, and the TCRdb table lists in-frame clones only, not all of them. The sample gives roughly 130,000 clones, 90% of which show up once; 3.5% to 5.5% is in the top ten. The sample was peripheral blood. The receptor was isolated from a man aged 60 to 69 with COVID-19, enrolled during active disease.

In DNA, the CDR3 is TGTGCCATCAGCGGAAGAGGACAGCTCACTGAAGCTTTCTTT. Translated, it gives CAISGRGQLTEAFF. V is TRBV10-3 and J is TRBJ1-1, with D possibly TRBD1 on 6 matching bases. The V end was cut by 6 bases, the J end by 4 bases, with 15 bases between. The CDR3 contains 14 residues. CDR1 ENHRY and CDR2 SYGVKD come from the germline V gene.